These 14 T cell receptor beta chains were all obtained from the same sample, sequenced in a study of blood T cells in healthy people across ages. The authors ran a second PCR of 7 to 11 cycles using a sample-barcoded 5' primer and a J-beta primer mix. TCRdb used MiXCR to reprocess the 5' RACE reads, holding one entry per CDR3 protein. The repertoire holds over 500,000 distinct CDR3 sequences, around 52% seen once, with 13% in the top ten. The sequenced sample consisted of blood. All receptors come from a woman aged 80 or older in good health.

This clonotype has just a few counts. This chain links TRBV10-3 with TRBJ2-7; unclear D gene. The germline V gene has CDR1 ENHRY and CDR2 SYGVKD. Trimming removed 2 bases at V and 0 bases at J, with 8 bases between. There are 14 residues in the CDR3. The CDR3 nucleotides read TGTGCCATCAGTGAGGCGAGTAGCTCCTACGAGCAGTACTTC. It translates to CAISEASSSYEQYF.

V and J are TRBV5-1 and TRBJ2-2; D remains unclear. Trimming removed 4 bases at V and 7 bases at J, with 11 bases between. Germline V gene data show CDR1 as SGHRS and CDR2 as YFSETQ. This CDR3 has 13 residues. The CDR3 region is CASSAASSGELFF. The CDR3 nucleotides are TGCGCCAGCAGCGCGGCCTCAAGCGGGGAGCTGTTTTTT.

This chain uses TRBV6-5 with TRBJ1-6, with a possible D match to TRBD1 (5 bases). The germline V gene encodes CDR1 MNHEY and CDR2 SVGAGI. The V end was cut by 5 bases, the J end by 9 bases, with 11 bases between. This CDR3 is built from 13 residues. The CDR3 reads CASSPVQVSPLHF. The CDR3 bases are TGTGCCAGCAGTCCGGTACAGGTTTCACCCCTCCACTTT.

This clonotype was seen many times. The V and J genes are TRBV9 and TRBJ2-4; D tentatively reads TRBD1 or TRBD2 (5 bases each). V shed 4 bases and J shed 4 bases, with 15 bases lying between them. The CDR3 is made up of 15 amino acids. Germline V gives CDR1 SGDLS, CDR2 YYNGEE. The CDR3 nucleotides are TGTGCCAGCAGCCCAGGGAGCGGCTTAAAAAACATTCAGTACTTC. The encoded protein is CASSPGSGLKNIQYF.

The chain employs TRBV4-3 and TRBJ2-5; 10 nucleotides line up with TRBD2. CDR3 length: 14 residues. Germline V CDR1 and CDR2: LGHNA, YSLEER. J was trimmed by 7 bases and V by 0 bases; bases with no gene match: 2. This chain's CDR3 is CASSQEPSGGTQYF. The CDR3 coding sequence is TGCGCCAGCAGCCAAGAACCTAGCGGGGGGACCCAGTACTTC.

For this clonotype: At one boundary the junction diverges from the germline segment, which might be a read error. This chain links TRBV12-3 or TRBV12-4 with TRBJ2-1; possible D gene TRBD2, 5 bases. This CDR3 has 12 residues. The CDR3 DNA follows: TGTGTCAGCAGCCCTTACGGGGTCGCGCAGTTCTTC. It codes for CVSSPYGVAQFF.

A word on this clonotype: With a much larger clone just one base away, this may be a read error. The CDR3 DNA reads TGTGCCAGCAGTGACGCCGAGAACAATGACCAGTTCTTC. Translating gives CASSDAENNDQFF. The chain joins TRBV6-4 to TRBJ2-1, with D unresolved. In germline, CDR1 is MRHNA, CDR2 SNTAGT. CDR3 size: 13 residues.

V and J are TRBV6-2 or TRBV6-3 and TRBJ1-1, with unresolved D. Germline V CDR1 and CDR2: MNHEY, SVGEGT. This CDR3 region has 15 residues. V shed 0 bases and J shed 0 bases, with 8 bases lying between them. CDR3 in DNA: TGTGCCAGCAGTTACTCGTACCAGATGAACACTGAAGCTTTCTTT. Protein: CASSYSYQMNTEAFF.

This clonotype was counted ten times or more. The chain recombines TRBV28 with TRBJ2-1, with 9 bases aligning to TRBD1. This CDR3 spans 15 amino acids. Per germline, CDR1 MDHEN and CDR2 SYDVKM. V was pared by 6 bases and J by 6 bases, with 9 bases of the junction left unmatched. The CDR3 coding sequence is TGTGCCAGCAGAACCTACAGGGGGCAAGGCAATGAGCAGTTCTTC. As protein: CASRTYRGQGNEQFF.

With respect to this clonotype: Just one base apart from a much larger clone, this may be a read error. J is TRBJ1-4 and V is TRBV7-9; no definite D call. The CDR3 is made up of 13 amino acids. Germline loops: CDR1 SEHNR, CDR2 FQNEAQ (reference sequence). CDR3 in amino acids: CASSLTTNEKPFF. In DNA, the CDR3 is TGTGCCAGCAGCTTAACAACTAATGAAAAACCGTTTTTT.

The rearrangement links TRBV19 to TRBJ2-2; D is possibly TRBD1 (6 bases). Germline V gene lookup returns CDR1 LNHDA and CDR2 SQIVND (reference sequence). The CDR3 has 15 residues. V lost 7 bases and J 0 bases, leaving 12 bases between the germline ends. The CDR3 protein is CASTKDSPNTGELFF. The CDR3 DNA sequence: TGTGCCAGTACTAAGGACAGTCCGAACACCGGGGAGCTGTTTTTT. Full variable domain (outside the CDR3, taken from reference TRBV19 and TRBJ2-2): DGGITQSPKYLFRKEGQNVTLSCEQNLNHDAMYWYRQDPGQGLRLIYYSQIVNDFQKGDIAEGYSVSREKKESFPLTVTSAQKNPTAFYLCASTKDSPNTGELFFGEGSRLTVL.

This clonotype was counted ten times or more. This chain uses TRBV20-1 with TRBJ2-7; D possibly corresponds to TRBD2 (6 bases). CDR1 is DFQATT, CDR2 SNEGSKA, per germline (reference sequence). The CDR3 is 12 residues long. V was cut by 3 bases and J by 6 bases, with 12 bases left in between. The CDR3 sequence is CSASLAGREQYF. In nucleotides, the CDR3 is TGCAGTGCTAGTTTGGCGGGGCGCGAGCAGTACTTC.

The chain recombines TRBV6-5 with TRBJ1-1; maybe TRBD1 (5 bases). This CDR3 comprises 15 residues. Trimming took off 2 bases at V and 3 bases at J, with 13 bases between the two ends. From germline, CDR1 is MNHEY and CDR2 SVGAGI. As DNA, the CDR3 is TGTGCCAGCAGTTACCGTAAGGGGACGTACACTGAAGCTTTCTTT. This translates into CASSYRKGTYTEAFF.

As for this clonotype: An end of the junction does not agree with germline; a read error may underlie this. The J gene is TRBJ2-1, the V gene TRBV15; D remains unclear. The CDR3 loop spans 13 amino acids. Germline lookup yields CDR1 LNHNV and CDR2 YYDKDF (reference sequence). The CDR3 DNA follows: TGTGTCACCAGCAGAGACCCCGTTGGTGAGCAGTTCTTC. It encodes CVTSRDPVGEQFF.